This T cell receptor beta chain originates from a study of OX40 agonist ivuxolimab in advanced cancers. Study summary: Patients were dosed with the agonistic anti-OX40 (CD134) antibody ivuxolimab.

Drawing of blood for sampling happened at baseline, at cycle 4 day 1, and at cycle 7 day 1. The data were produced by immunoSEQ multiplex PCR, yet TCRdb's version contains in-frame clones alone and is incomplete. The sample includes about 73,000 clones, 90% of them seen just once. In germline, CDR1 is MRHNA, CDR2 SNTAGT. CDR3 length equals 12 residues. The V end was cut by 6 bases, the J end by 9 bases, with 12 bases between. The material sequenced was CD4+ or CD8+ T cells sorted from blood, taken in a trial of the OX40 agonist ivuxolimab. The chain joins TRBV6-4 to TRBJ2-1; a weak D match, TRBD2 (7 bases). The TCR comes from an adult with an advanced solid tumor such as melanoma, head and neck, liver or kidney cancer. This CDR3 reads CASRTGGGEQFF. Written as DNA, the CDR3 is TGTGCCAGCAGGACGGGGGGCGGTGAGCAGTTCTTC.